This note documents a single TCR beta chain sequence. A read error is the likely source, as a far larger clone sits one nucleotide away. This record comes from a study of low-dose radiotherapy and immunotherapy resistance in tumors. TRAV- and TRBV-specific primers primed first-strand cDNA, covering alpha and beta chains. Amplification, which lasted 20 to 25 PCR cycles, used a constant-region primer and V-primer adapter to amplify TCRs. TCRdb ran MiXCR on the reads and lists one entry per CDR3 protein. The sample holds some 60,000 distinct CDR3 sequences, about 26% seen once. Time point of the sample: before trial treatment. Low-dose radiotherapy and low-dose cyclophosphamide, together with aspirin, ipilimumab and nivolumab, were given to donors. Eligibility criteria specified advanced solid malignancies devoid of tumor-infiltrating lymphocytes. CDR3 length equals 14 residues. V gave up 4 bases and J gave up 11 bases, with 20 bases separating them.

This chain joins TRBV23-1 and TRBJ2-5; D is undetermined. TRBV23-1 is an ORF for which the function is uncertain. Material: PBMCs, obtained before treatment. The origin of this receptor is a male donor with rectosigmoid adenocarcinoma. The CDR3 region is CASSRGRGYNEQYF. The CDR3 nucleotides read TGCGCCAGCAGTCGTGGCCGAGGATACAATGAGCAGTACTTC.